This T cell receptor (beta chain) was documented in a study of blood T cell repertoires in COVID-19. Study-wide background: Sources were T cells, B-cell-depleted T cells, or PBMCs; the material itself was cDNA or gDNA.

Some clones are missing from TCRdb's copy, which holds only in-frame ones; the method was immunoSEQ multiplex PCR. The sample includes more than 50,000 clones, 85% of them seen just once. The germline V gene encodes CDR1 SQVTM and CDR2 ANQGSEA. The V and J ends lost 5 bases and 7 bases, in that order; junction bases with no gene match: 7. This CDR3 spans 13 amino acids. The rearrangement uses TRBV29-1 and TRBJ1-1, with 10 bases identical to TRBD1. The material sequenced was peripheral blood. This TCR came from a human donor in a cohort sampled during active COVID-19. The CDR3 DNA follows: TGCAGCGTTTCTGGGACAGGGGTGGGTGAAGCTTTCTTT. It is translated as CSVSGTGVGEAFF.